The 14 T cell receptor beta chains given below trace back to one sample, sequenced in a study of neurological immune-mediated disorders. MiXCR was run by TCRdb on the 5' RACE reads, yielding one entry per CDR3 protein. The profile shows under 35,000 distinct CDR3 sequences, under 30% of them singletons. Sequenced input: CD4+ T cells from blood. The receptor set was obtained from a man aged 50 to 60 with HTLV-1-associated myelopathy (HAM/TSP).

This clonotype has a count of ten or more. This rearrangement joins TRBV18 to TRBJ1-3; no firm D call. This CDR3 is 15 amino acids long. Germline assignment: CDR1 KGHSH and CDR2 LQKENI. Trimming shortened V by 2 bases and J by 1 base, and 9 bases separated the two germline ends. In nucleotides, the CDR3 is TGTGCCAGCTCACCAAGCTCGGATTCTGGAAACACCATATATTTT. It encodes CASSPSSDSGNTIYF.

This clonotype was seen ten or more times. V and J are TRBV20-1 and TRBJ2-7; 9 nucleotides agree with TRBD2. CDR1 and CDR2 (germline): DFQATT, SNEGSKA (reference sequence). V lost 0 bases, J lost 2 bases, and 5 bases stayed unmatched. The length of the CDR3 is 15 residues. The CDR3 loop reads CSARDRLAGPYEQYF. CDR3 coding DNA: TGCAGTGCTAGAGATCGCCTAGCGGGACCCTACGAGCAGTACTTC.

This chain connects TRBV5-6 to TRBJ1-2; TRBD1 agrees at 11 bases. The CDR3 contains 17 residues. V was clipped by 3 bases and J by 6 bases; unmatched bases: 13. Germline-derived CDR1 and CDR2 are SGHDT and YYEEEE. The CDR3, as DNA: TGTGCCAGCAGCTCAACAACACCGGGACAGGGGGTCCATGGCTACACCTTC. Translated, it gives CASSSTTPGQGVHGYTF.

This chain links TRBV5-1 with TRBJ2-1; tentative D call: TRBD1 (5 bases). Between the trimmed V and J ends, which lost 7 bases and 8 bases, there was a span of 16 bases. There are 13 residues in the CDR3. The germline gives CDR1 SGHRS, CDR2 YFSETQ. The CDR3 here is CASHDSIFDEQFF. The CDR3 DNA follows: TGCGCCAGCCACGACAGTATTTTCGATGAGCAGTTCTTC.

This clonotype was seen ten or more times. The chain employs TRBV5-1 and TRBJ2-1, with TRBD1 identical over 7 bases. Losses at the gene ends were 3 bases for V and 0 bases for J; bases not matched to a gene: 6. Germline lookup yields CDR1 SGHRS and CDR2 YFSETQ. The CDR3 has 16 residues. The CDR3 nucleotides are TGCGCCAGCAGCTCCCGACAGGGCCTCTCCTACAATGAGCAGTTCTTC. This sequence encodes CASSSRQGLSYNEQFF.

This clonotype was recorded many times. The chain is built from TRBV5-8 and TRBJ1-5; 7 nucleotides align to TRBD1. The germline CDR1 and CDR2 sequences are SGHTS and YDEGEE. The CDR3 is made up of 15 amino acids. V gave up 0 bases and J gave up 6 bases; unmatched junction bases: 6. The CDR3 reads CASSLVTGTVQPQHF. For the CDR3, the DNA is TGTGCCAGCAGCTTGGTTACCGGGACAGTTCAGCCCCAGCATTTT.

This clonotype was picked up many times. CDR3 residues: CASSPGGRNEQYF. The CDR3 nucleotides are TGTGCCAGCAGCCCTGGAGGCCGGAACGAGCAGTACTTC. The rearrangement links TRBV7-8 to TRBJ2-7, with D possibly being TRBD2 (5 bases). The CDR3 is 13 amino acids. Per germline, CDR1 SGHVS and CDR2 FQNEAQ. Trimming left V 5 bases short and J 5 bases short, with 13 bases between.

This clonotype was found many times. The chain couples TRBV20-1 to TRBJ1-5; D not resolved. Germline V gene sequence: CDR1 DFQATT, CDR2 SNEGSKA (reference sequence). Trimming pared 3 bases from V and 0 bases from J, leaving 18 bases between. The CDR3 length is 17 residues. CDR3 protein: CSASQAETPYSNQPQHF. CDR3 bases: TGCAGTGCTAGTCAAGCCGAGACACCGTATAGCAATCAGCCCCAGCATTTT.

This clonotype occurred many times. The chain joins TRBV12-3 or TRBV12-4 to TRBJ1-3; D is ambiguous. V shed 6 bases and J shed 0 bases, with 6 bases lying between them. CDR3 size: 13 residues. This CDR3 is CASRGYSGNTIYF. In DNA, the CDR3 is TGTGCCAGCAGGGGTTACTCTGGAAACACCATATATTTT.

V is TRBV29-1 and J is TRBJ2-6; D is unclear. Germline V gives CDR1 SQVTM, CDR2 ANQGSEA. The CDR3 contains 12 residues. Trimming took 4 bases from V and 4 from J, leaving 5 bases between them. CDR3 coding DNA: TGCAGCGTTGGAGAGGGGGCCAACGTCCTGACTTTC. It specifies CSVGEGANVLTF.

Only a few counts were recorded for this clonotype. This chain uses TRBV29-1 with TRBJ1-5; D possibly corresponds to TRBD1 (6 bases). The V gene's germline CDR1 is SQVTM and CDR2 ANQGSEA. This CDR3 comprises 12 residues. The germline V and J ends were trimmed by 4 bases and 4 bases, with 8 bases remaining between them. The CDR3 region has the DNA TGCAGCGTTGGGGGGCAGAATCAGCCCCAGCATTTT. Translating it yields CSVGGQNQPQHF.

This clonotype was detected ten times or more. The J gene is TRBJ2-1, the V gene TRBV4-2; no clear D. The V gene's germline CDR1 is LGHNA and CDR2 YNFKEQ. The V gene lost 0 bases and the J gene lost 4 bases, with 10 bases spanning the gap. This CDR3 contains 15 residues. As DNA, the CDR3 is TGTGCCAGCAGCCAAGATCATAGTGCTTACAATGAGCAGTTCTTC. Encoded protein: CASSQDHSAYNEQFF.

This chain uses TRBV12-3 or TRBV12-4 with TRBJ2-7; D unclear. CDR3 size: 11 residues. V dropped 7 bases and J dropped 1 base, with 5 bases sitting between them. CDR3 protein: CASIPSYEQYF. In DNA, the CDR3 is TGTGCCAGCATCCCGTCCTACGAGCAGTACTTC.

This clonotype appeared many times. This rearrangement joins TRBV20-1 to TRBJ1-4; D is ambiguous. Trimming stripped 8 bases from V and 12 bases from J, with 19 bases between. This CDR3 has 12 residues. Germline lookup yields CDR1 DFQATT and CDR2 SNEGSKA (reference sequence). The CDR3 protein is CSSRRVADELFF. The DNA of the CDR3 is TGCAGTTCCCGCAGAGTGGCTGACGAACTGTTTTTT.